These 18 T cell receptor beta chains share one sample of origin, sequenced in a study of T cells after yellow fever vaccination. TCRdb called the 5' RACE reads again in MiXCR, with one record for every CDR3 protein. The sample has 100,000 to 150,000 distinct CDR3 sequences; about 7.2% are singletons. The starting material was CD4+ T cells sorted from PBMCs, obtained about 49 days after the first yellow fever vaccination. The source of these receptors is a man aged 18-30 years who received the YFV17D yellow fever vaccine.

The table lists this clonotype with many counts. This chain uses TRBV7-9 with TRBJ2-3, with D hard to call. V lost 2 bases and J 3 bases, leaving 9 bases between the germline ends. CDR1 SEHNR and CDR2 FQNEAQ come from the germline V gene (reference sequence). CDR3 length: 14 residues. This chain's CDR3 is CASSLNSYTDTQYF. The DNA of the CDR3 is TGTGCCAGCAGCTTAAACAGCTATACAGATACGCAGTATTTT.

This clonotype was observed at least ten times. The chain combines TRBV5-1 with TRBJ2-5; D is tentatively TRBD1 or TRBD2 (5 bases each). The CDR3 sequence is 14 residues long. The germline V gene encodes CDR1 SGHRS and CDR2 YFSETQ. Trimming left V 4 bases short and J 5 bases short, with 15 bases between. The CDR3 here is CASSPPGREETQYF. The CDR3 bases are TGCGCCAGCAGCCCACCGGGACGAGAGGAGACCCAGTACTTC.

This clonotype was picked up many times. The rearrangement joins TRBV7-3 to TRBJ1-6; a possible D gene is TRBD1 (6 bases). The CDR3 has 14 residues. Germline CDR1 reads SGHTA; CDR2 reads FQGTGA. V dropped 5 bases and J dropped 8 bases, with 13 bases sitting between them. CDR3 amino acids: CASSPGQSHSPLHF. The CDR3 DNA reads TGTGCCAGCAGCCCTGGACAGTCTCATTCACCCCTCCACTTT.

This clonotype was picked up many times. The genes are TRBV6-1 and TRBJ2-3, with 9 bases identical to TRBD1. V dropped 10 bases and J dropped 2; count of bases not matched to a gene: 7. This CDR3 region has 14 residues. CDR1 and CDR2 from the germline V gene are MNHNS and SASEGT. The CDR3 here is CAMWTGDATDTQYF. The DNA of the CDR3 is TGTGCCATGTGGACAGGGGATGCCACAGATACGCAGTATTTT.

This clonotype showed up many times. The V and J genes are TRBV7-2 and TRBJ2-1; 12 bases agree with TRBD2. Trimming cost V 6 bases and J 5 bases; bases outside gene matches: 5. The germline V gene has CDR1 SGHTA and CDR2 FQGNSA. The CDR3 contains 15 residues. The CDR3 is CASRKGLAGHNEQFF. The CDR3 nucleotides are TGTGCCAGCAGAAAGGGACTAGCGGGCCACAATGAGCAGTTCTTC.

This clonotype was seen more than once but under ten times. The genes are TRBV5-4 and TRBJ2-5, with TRBD2 as a possible D gene (6 bases). The CDR3 extends over 15 amino acids. Germline V gene lookup returns CDR1 SGHNT and CDR2 YYREEE (reference sequence). V was clipped by 7 bases and J by 3 bases, with 19 bases between them. The CDR3 bases are TGTGCCAGCGGGCAGGGTCGGGGAGGTGAAGAGACCCAGTACTTC. Its protein product is CASGQGRGGEETQYF.

This clonotype was counted many times. The chain combines TRBV5-1 with TRBJ2-3; D unclear. Germline CDR1 is SGHRS and CDR2 is YFSETQ. Trimming shortened V by 1 base and J by 4 bases, and 7 bases separated the two germline ends. The CDR3 totals 13 residues. CDR3 bases: TGCGCCAGCAGCTTGCCTACGTCAGATACGCAGTATTTT. Translation: CASSLPTSDTQYF.

This clonotype occurred many times. The J gene is TRBJ1-4, the V gene TRBV4-3; the D is unclear. CDR1 is LGHNA, CDR2 YSLEER, per germline. Deletions cut 5 bases from V and 8 bases from J, with 12 bases between. This CDR3 is built from 13 residues. The DNA for the CDR3 is TGCGCCAGCAGCTACGTTACGGGGGAAAAACTGTTTTTT. Protein sequence: CASSYVTGEKLFF.

This clonotype was detected ten times or more. V is TRBV12-3 or TRBV12-4 and J is TRBJ1-4; D might be TRBD1 (6 bases). V lost 6 bases and J lost 4, with 12 bases in between. CDR3 size: 14 residues. The CDR3, as DNA: TGTGCCAGCAGCCCGACAGGCTTTAATGAAAAACTGTTTTTT. It codes for CASSPTGFNEKLFF.

This clonotype was detected ten times or more. The gene calls are TRBV4-1 and TRBJ2-3; D ambiguous. The CDR3 has 14 amino acids. Germline CDR1 reads MGHRA; CDR2 reads YSYEKL. Trimming shortened V by 1 base and J by 7 bases, and 12 bases separated the two germline ends. The CDR3 bases are TGCGCCAGCAGCCAAGGACCGGTCACCAATACGCAGTATTTT. This sequence encodes CASSQGPVTNTQYF.

This clonotype turned up a few times. V and J are TRBV7-3 and TRBJ2-1; no clear D. The V gene's germline CDR1 is SGHTA and CDR2 FQGTGA. V lost 1 base and J lost 0, with 7 bases in between. The CDR3 runs 15 residues. The CDR3 protein is CASSLIRNSYNEQFF. In DNA, the CDR3 is TGTGCCAGCAGCTTAATTCGGAACTCCTACAATGAGCAGTTCTTC.

This clonotype was seen at least ten times. This chain links TRBV4-3 with TRBJ2-2; the D call may be TRBD1 or TRBD2 (5 bases each). The CDR3 length is 16 residues. The V and J ends lost 4 bases and 2 bases respectively, with 14 bases between them. Per germline, CDR1 LGHNA and CDR2 YSLEER. CDR3 region: CASSPGGPVNTGELFF. CDR3 nucleotide sequence: TGCGCCAGCAGCCCTGGGGGACCGGTCAACACCGGGGAGCTGTTTTTT.

This chain joins TRBV12-3 or TRBV12-4 and TRBJ1-6; perhaps TRBD1 as D (5 bases). The CDR3 loop spans 15 amino acids. V lost 5 bases to trimming and J lost 2 bases, with 10 bases between them. The CDR3, as DNA: TGTGCCAGCAGTCCCCGGGGACCCTATAATTCACCCCTCCACTTT. Translating it yields CASSPRGPYNSPLHF.

This chain links TRBV11-2 with TRBJ2-5; maybe TRBD1 (6 bases). The CDR3 extends over 14 amino acids. CDR1 is SGHAT, CDR2 FQNNGV, per germline. V lost 5 bases and J 2 bases, leaving 12 bases between the germline ends. The CDR3 protein is CASSPSGVQETQYF. Written as DNA, the CDR3 is TGTGCCAGCAGCCCTTCAGGGGTACAAGAGACCCAGTACTTC.

This clonotype was seen many times. The chain uses TRBV18 and TRBJ2-3; D unclear. Germline CDR1 reads KGHSH; CDR2 reads LQKENI. The CDR3 covers 13 residues. Between the trimmed V and J ends, which lost 5 bases and 7 bases, there was a span of 13 bases. The CDR3 reads CASSESGPYTQYF. The CDR3 nucleotides are TGTGCCAGCTCAGAGTCCGGCCCATATACGCAGTATTTT. The variable domain in full, with the rest retrieved from reference TRBV18 and TRBJ2-3, is NAGVMQNPRHLVRRRGQEARLRCSPMKGHSHVYWYRQLPEEGLKFMVYLQKENIIDESGMPKERFSAEFPKEGPSILRIQQVVRGDSAAYFCASSESGPYTQYFGPGTRLTVL.

This clonotype was counted many times. The chain is built from TRBV12-3 or TRBV12-4 and TRBJ1-5, with D perhaps TRBD1 (5 bases). This CDR3 spans 15 amino acids. Trimming stripped 5 bases from V and 2 bases from J, with 13 bases between. The CDR3 coding sequence is TGTGCCAGCAGTCCCGGACAAGATGGCAATCAGCCCCAGCATTTT. Translated: CASSPGQDGNQPQHF.

Ten or more counts support this clonotype. The V gene is TRBV5-1, the J gene TRBJ2-6; no clear D. The CDR3 runs 15 residues. Trimming left V 1 base short and J 0 bases short, with 5 bases between. CDR1 is SGHRS, CDR2 YFSETQ, per germline. The CDR3 loop reads CASSLTPSGANVLTF. CDR3 sequence (DNA): TGCGCCAGCAGCTTGACCCCCTCTGGGGCCAACGTCCTGACTTTC.

Many counts were recorded for this clonotype. V usage is TRBV12-5 and J usage is TRBJ2-7; tentative D call: TRBD1 (5 bases). V was cut by 3 bases and J by 6 bases, with 12 bases left in between. There are 13 residues in the CDR3. In germline, CDR1 is LGHNT, CDR2 FRNRAP. CDR3 sequence reads: CASGFVWGGEQYF. The CDR3 coding sequence is TGTGCTAGTGGTTTTGTTTGGGGCGGCGAGCAGTACTTC.